One and the same sample provided the 27 T cell receptor beta chains below, sequenced in a study of PD-1 blockade in mismatch repair-deficient tumors (dated by TCRdb to about 2017). Antigen specificity for these receptors is unknown. Library preparation was by the immunoSEQ multiplex PCR assay. TCRdb took this table from immuneACCESS and kept in-frame rearrangements with V and J called. Such tables lack part of the clones; where checked against another copy, unresolved V genes explain under half of the gap, and the rest is unexplained. The sample contains some 9,100 clones, around 90% of them found a single time. The ten largest clones add up to 9.7% of the sample. The time point label of this sample denotes: approximately 10-day in vitro stimulation with candidate neoantigen peptide 3. The sample consisted of cells cultured in vitro, taken from a patient treated with pembrolizumab. These receptors were taken from an adult with mismatch repair-deficient cancer.

V usage is TRBV5-1 and J usage is TRBJ2-4, with 16 bases identical to TRBD2. Germline CDR1 reads SGHRS; CDR2 reads YFSETQ. CDR3 size: 19 residues. The V segment lost 4 bases and the J segment 7 bases; nucleotides outside the gene matches: 14. Here the CDR3 DNA reads TGCGCCAGCAGCCTAGGACAGGGGACTAGCGGGAGGGATGGGAACATTCAGTACTTC. Protein sequence: CASSLGQGTSGRDGNIQYF.

This clone occurred once. The V call is TRBV5-1, the J call TRBJ1-2; D unclear. This CDR3 is built from 16 residues. V lost 2 bases and J 1 base, leaving 15 bases between the germline ends. Germline CDR1 SGHRS, CDR2 YFSETQ. This chain's CDR3 is CASSFGWVRGNYGYTF. The CDR3 nucleotides read TGCGCCAGCAGCTTCGGATGGGTCCGGGGTAACTATGGCTACACCTTC.

This rearrangement joins TRBV4-1 to TRBJ2-5; TRBD1 is a possible D gene (6 bases). This CDR3 has 17 residues. The V gene's germline CDR1 is MGHRA and CDR2 YSYEKL. V gave up 3 bases and J gave up 4 bases, with 21 bases separating them. The CDR3 loop is CASSQGFPGKGGETQYF. CDR3 sequence (DNA): TGCGCCAGCAGCCAGGGATTTCCGGGGAAAGGGGGAGAGACCCAGTACTTC.

The V gene is TRBV18, the J gene TRBJ2-6, with 7 bases that match TRBD1. In germline, CDR1 is KGHSH, CDR2 LQKENI. Losses at the gene ends were 6 bases for V and 4 bases for J; bases not matched to a gene: 6. There are 15 residues in the CDR3. The CDR3 protein is CASSSTGTGANVLTF. As DNA, the CDR3 is TGTGCCAGCTCGTCGACAGGGACCGGGGCCAACGTCCTGACTTTC.

V usage is TRBV28 and J usage is TRBJ2-3; 11 nucleotides match TRBD2. J lost 4 bases, V lost 7 bases, and 16 bases had no gene match. The germline gives CDR1 MDHEN, CDR2 SYDVKM. This CDR3 comprises 18 residues. CDR3 nucleotide sequence: TGTGCCAGCAACATACATGTACTAGCGGGAGTCCCCCCAGATACGCAGTATTTT. Translated: CASNIHVLAGVPPDTQYF.

Points on this clone: At one end the junction does not follow the germline gene, possibly because of a read error. The chain recombines TRBV9 with TRBJ2-1; no firm D call. This CDR3 contains 14 residues. Germline V lookup: CDR1 SGDLS, CDR2 YYNGEE. The DNA of the CDR3 is TGTGCCAGCAGCGTAGTTAGCTCCAACAATGAGCAGTTCTTC. This sequence encodes CASSVVSSNNEQFF. Supplemented by reference TRBV9 and TRBJ2-1, the full variable domain reads DSGVTQTPKHLITATGQRVTLRCSPRSGDLSVYWYQQSLDQGLQFLIQYYNGEERAKGNILERFSAQQFPDLHSELNLSSLELGDSALYFCASSVVSSNNEQFFGPGTRLTVL.

Only one count was recorded for this clone. This chain links TRBV19 with TRBJ1-5, with D possibly matching TRBD1 (5 bases). Deletions cut 3 bases from V and 10 bases from J, with 19 bases between. The CDR3 extends over 15 amino acids. Germline values: CDR1 LNHDA, CDR2 SQIVND (reference sequence). CDR3 DNA sequence: TGTGCCAGTAGTATTCAGCGACAGCTAGCGGCTCCCCAGCATTTT. Translated: CASSIQRQLAAPQHF.

The rearrangement links TRBV5-1 to TRBJ1-2, with D uncertain. Trimming cost V 7 bases and J 6 bases, with 16 bases left between them. Germline V lookup: CDR1 SGHRS, CDR2 YFSETQ. The CDR3 is made up of 13 amino acids. The CDR3 loop reads CASATRPTDGYTF. CDR3 DNA sequence: TGCGCCAGCGCGACTCGACCTACGGATGGCTACACCTTC.

This clone was seen once. The V gene is TRBV6-5, the J gene TRBJ2-1; a weak D match, TRBD2 (5 bases). The V gene lost 6 bases and the J gene lost 3 bases, with 12 bases spanning the gap. The germline CDR1 and CDR2 sequences are MNHEY and SVGAGI. This CDR3 has 14 residues. CDR3 DNA: TGTGCCAGCAGGCTAGTACGGGGCTACAATGAGCAGTTCTTC. It translates to CASRLVRGYNEQFF.

V is TRBV18 and J is TRBJ2-7; D may be TRBD1 (5 bases). CDR3 length equals 13 residues. V lost 2 bases and J lost 7, with 12 bases in between. Germline-derived CDR1 and CDR2 are KGHSH and LQKENI. CDR3 residues: CASSPGTGWEQYF. In DNA form, the CDR3 reads TGTGCCAGCTCACCAGGTACAGGATGGGAGCAGTACTTC.

The chain recombines TRBV29-1 with TRBJ2-5, with a weak D call TRBD1 (6 bases). The CDR3 runs to 13 residues. Germline-derived CDR1 and CDR2 are SQVTM and ANQGSEA. Trimming took 5 bases from V and 4 from J, leaving 14 bases between them. The CDR3 is CSVIQGSGETQYF. The CDR3 region has the DNA TGCAGCGTTATACAGGGTTCAGGAGAGACCCAGTACTTC.

This chain connects TRBV5-4 to TRBJ2-5; D is possibly TRBD2 (6 bases). V lost 0 bases, J lost 3 bases, and 9 bases lay in between. The germline gives CDR1 SGHNT, CDR2 YYREEE (reference sequence). The CDR3 has 14 residues. The CDR3 region is CASSLVTGEETQYF. The CDR3 nucleotides are TGTGCCAGCAGCTTGGTAACGGGAGAAGAGACCCAGTACTTC.

The chain recombines TRBV7-9 with TRBJ2-7; D not resolved. This CDR3 is 12 amino acids long. Trimming pared 5 bases from V and 3 bases from J, leaving 8 bases between. Germline V lookup: CDR1 SEHNR, CDR2 FQNEAQ (reference sequence). CDR3 DNA: TGTGCCAGCAGCCTAAACTACTACGAGCAGTACTTC. It yields the protein CASSLNYYEQYF.

The chain has TRBV19 and TRBJ2-2; TRBD2 matches 9 bases. The CDR3 has 17 residues. Germline trimming cut 3 bases from V and 6 bases from J; bases unmatched to any gene: 11. Germline V gives CDR1 LNHDA, CDR2 SQIVND (reference sequence). The CDR3, as DNA: TGTGCCAGTAGTATTACACTAGCGGGCGAGGGGGCCGGGGAGCTGTTTTTT. It is translated as CASSITLAGEGAGELFF.

This chain uses TRBV16 with TRBJ1-1; D is ambiguous. The germline gives CDR1 KGHSY, CDR2 FQNENV. This CDR3 has 13 residues. With 2 bases removed from V and 0 bases from J, the gap between germline ends came to 4 bases. The chain's CDR3 is CASSQELNTEAFF. The CDR3 bases are TGTGCCAGCAGCCAAGAACTGAACACTGAAGCTTTCTTT.

This sequence joins TRBV6-6 and TRBJ1-3; D not certain. CDR1 is MNHNY, CDR2 SVGAGI, per germline (reference sequence). V lost 10 bases and J lost 2, with 9 bases in between. CDR3 size: 12 residues. The CDR3 region has the DNA TGTGCCATCACAGAACCTGGAAACACCATATATTTT. Translated: CAITEPGNTIYF.

The rearrangement joins TRBV18 to TRBJ2-2; 8 nucleotides match TRBD1. Germline-derived CDR1 and CDR2 are KGHSH and LQKENI. V gave up 2 bases and J gave up 3 bases; unmatched junction bases: 2. There are 15 residues in the CDR3. CDR3 nucleotides: TGTGCCAGCTCACCAACGACAGGGGACACCGGGGAGCTGTTTTTT. Translation gives CASSPTTGDTGELFF.

The V call is TRBV28, the J call TRBJ1-1, with no clear D. This CDR3 contains 13 residues. V lost 4 bases to trimming and J lost 0 bases, with 6 bases between them. Germline V lookup: CDR1 MDHEN, CDR2 SYDVKM. CDR3 sequence reads: CASSYSVNTEAFF. The CDR3 DNA reads TGTGCCAGCAGTTATAGTGTGAACACTGAAGCTTTCTTT.

The chain has TRBV27 and TRBJ1-2; no clear D gene. V was pared by 7 bases and J by 4 bases, with 16 bases between. The length of the CDR3 is 14 residues. Germline CDR1 MNHEY, CDR2 SMNVEV (reference sequence). The CDR3, as DNA: TGTGCCAGCATTCTCGATAGGAGGATCTATGGCTACACCTTC. Protein sequence: CASILDRRIYGYTF.

This chain uses TRBV30 with TRBJ2-2; a possible D gene is TRBD2 (6 bases). The V gene lost 2 bases and the J gene lost 1 base, with 8 bases spanning the gap. Looked up from germline, CDR1 is GTSNPN and CDR2 is SVGIG (reference sequence). The CDR3 is 14 amino acids. The CDR3 nucleotides are TGTGCCTGGAGTAGGGAGGAGAACACCGGGGAGCTGTTTTTT. It specifies CAWSREENTGELFF.

J is TRBJ2-6 and V is TRBV7-2; D is ambiguous. The ends were cut back, 6 bases at V and 0 bases at J, with 3 bases in the middle. In germline, CDR1 is SGHTA, CDR2 FQGNSA. This CDR3 region has 13 residues. The CDR3 region is CASRDSGANVLTF. Written as DNA, the CDR3 is TGTGCCAGCAGGGACTCTGGGGCCAACGTCCTGACTTTC.

The rearrangement links TRBV5-4 to TRBJ2-3; 7 positions agree with TRBD2. Germline CDR1 reads SGHNT; CDR2 reads YYREEE (reference sequence). J was trimmed by 8 bases and V by 6 bases; bases with no gene match: 12. The CDR3 is made up of 14 amino acids. CDR3: CASNPGGGRVTQYF. The CDR3 DNA reads as TGTGCCAGCAACCCCGGCGGGGGTAGGGTTACGCAGTATTTT.

The chain couples TRBV5-1 to TRBJ2-1, with D possibly matching TRBD2 (6 bases). This CDR3 is built from 16 residues. Germline lookup yields CDR1 SGHRS and CDR2 YFSETQ. Trimming took off 1 base at V and 0 bases at J, with 11 bases between the two ends. CDR3 residues: CASSLLYGSSYNEQFF. The CDR3 DNA follows: TGCGCCAGCAGCTTGCTTTACGGGAGCTCCTACAATGAGCAGTTCTTC.

The chain joins TRBV5-6 to TRBJ1-1; TRBD1 matches 8 bases. The CDR3 runs to 14 residues. The germline CDR1 and CDR2 sequences are SGHDT and YYEEEE. The V gene end was trimmed by 4 bases and the J gene end by 0 bases; junction bases not matched to a gene: 2. CDR3 sequence reads: CASSQGQVNTEAFF. CDR3 sequence (DNA): TGTGCCAGCAGCCAGGGACAGGTGAACACTGAAGCTTTCTTT.

The V gene is TRBV15, the J gene TRBJ1-3, with unresolved D. The length of the CDR3 is 15 residues. Trimming stripped 0 bases from V and 0 bases from J, with 6 bases between. The germline V gene encodes CDR1 LNHNV and CDR2 YYDKDF (reference sequence). Here the CDR3 reads CATSREVNSGNTIYF. The CDR3, as DNA: TGTGCCACCAGCAGAGAAGTCAACTCTGGAAACACCATATATTTT.

This clone was observed a single time. The chain joins TRBV19 to TRBJ2-7, with TRBD1 matching 9 bases. The junction had 11 bases not matched to a gene; V was cut back by 5 bases and J by 9 bases. The germline V gene encodes CDR1 LNHDA and CDR2 SQIVND (reference sequence). This CDR3 spans 14 amino acids. The CDR3 DNA sequence: TGTGCCAGTAGTCCCGGACAGGGGAGTCTCGGGCAGTACTTC. Protein sequence: CASSPGQGSLGQYF.

The V call is TRBV6-1, the J call TRBJ2-1; D is ambiguous. The CDR3 extends over 14 amino acids. Germline V CDR1 and CDR2: MNHNS, SASEGT. The V and J ends lost 2 bases and 2 bases respectively, with 7 bases between them. CDR3 sequence reads: CASSEPRAYNEQFF. The CDR3 region has the DNA TGTGCCAGCAGTGAACCCAGAGCCTACAATGAGCAGTTCTTC.